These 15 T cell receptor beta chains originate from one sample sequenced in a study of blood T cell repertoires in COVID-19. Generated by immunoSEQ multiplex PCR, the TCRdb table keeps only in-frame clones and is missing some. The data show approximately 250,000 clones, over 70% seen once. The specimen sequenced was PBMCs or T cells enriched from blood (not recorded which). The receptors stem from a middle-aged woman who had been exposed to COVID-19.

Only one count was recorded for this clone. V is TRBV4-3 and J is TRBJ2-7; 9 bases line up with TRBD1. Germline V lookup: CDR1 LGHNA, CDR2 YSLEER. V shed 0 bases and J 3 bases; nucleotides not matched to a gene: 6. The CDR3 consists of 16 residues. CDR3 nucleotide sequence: TGCGCCAGCAGCCAAGATTTAGGGACAGGGAACTACGAGCAGTACTTC. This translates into CASSQDLGTGNYEQYF.

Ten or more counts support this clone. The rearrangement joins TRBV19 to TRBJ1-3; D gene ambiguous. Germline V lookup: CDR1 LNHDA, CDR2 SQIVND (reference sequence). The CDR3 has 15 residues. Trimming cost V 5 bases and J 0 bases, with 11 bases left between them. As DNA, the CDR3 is TGTGCCAGTAGTTACCCGGGGTCCTCTGGAAACACCATATATTTT. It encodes CASSYPGSSGNTIYF.

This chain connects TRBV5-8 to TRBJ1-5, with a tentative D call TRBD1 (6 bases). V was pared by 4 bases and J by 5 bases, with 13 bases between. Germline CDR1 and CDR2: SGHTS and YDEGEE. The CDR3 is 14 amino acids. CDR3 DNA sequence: TGTGCCAGCAGCCCGGGGGGGGCCCATCAGCCCCAGCATTTT. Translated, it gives CASSPGGAHQPQHF.

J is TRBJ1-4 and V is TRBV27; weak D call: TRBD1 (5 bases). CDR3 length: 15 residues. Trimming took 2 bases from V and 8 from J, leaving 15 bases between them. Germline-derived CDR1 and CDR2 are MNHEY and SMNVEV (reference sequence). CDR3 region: CASSLHYGGKEKLFF. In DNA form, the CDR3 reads TGTGCCAGCAGTTTACATTACGGGGGAAAAGAAAAACTGTTTTTT.

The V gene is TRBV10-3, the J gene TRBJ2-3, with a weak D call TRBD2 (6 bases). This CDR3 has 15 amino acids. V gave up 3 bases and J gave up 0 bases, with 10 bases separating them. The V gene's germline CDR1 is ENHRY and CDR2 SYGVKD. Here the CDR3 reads CAISDQSGSTDTQYF. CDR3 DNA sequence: TGTGCCATCAGTGACCAAAGCGGGAGCACAGATACGCAGTATTTT.

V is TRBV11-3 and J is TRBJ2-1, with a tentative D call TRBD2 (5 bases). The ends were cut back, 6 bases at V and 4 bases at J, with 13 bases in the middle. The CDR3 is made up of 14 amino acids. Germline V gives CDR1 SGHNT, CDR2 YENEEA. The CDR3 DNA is TGTGCCAGCAGTTCAACAAGACTATACAATGAGCAGTTCTTC. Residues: CASSSTRLYNEQFF.

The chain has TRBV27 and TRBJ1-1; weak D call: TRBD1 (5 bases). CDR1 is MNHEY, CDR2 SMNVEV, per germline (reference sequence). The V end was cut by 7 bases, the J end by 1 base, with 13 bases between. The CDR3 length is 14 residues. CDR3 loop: CASTPREGNTEAFF. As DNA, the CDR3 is TGTGCCAGCACCCCCAGGGAGGGGAACACTGAAGCTTTCTTT.

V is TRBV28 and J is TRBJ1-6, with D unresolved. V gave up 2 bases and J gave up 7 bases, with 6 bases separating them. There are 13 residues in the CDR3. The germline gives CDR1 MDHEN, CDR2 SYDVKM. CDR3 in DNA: TGTGCCAGCAGTTTAGGTCGGAATTCACCCCTCCACTTT. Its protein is CASSLGRNSPLHF.

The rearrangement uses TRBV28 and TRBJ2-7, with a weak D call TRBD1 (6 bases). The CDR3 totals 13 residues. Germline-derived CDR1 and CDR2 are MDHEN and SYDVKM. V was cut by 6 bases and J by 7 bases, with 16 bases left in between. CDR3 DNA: TGTGCCAGCAGCCCGACAGGCCTCCTTGAGCAGTACTTC. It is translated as CASSPTGLLEQYF.

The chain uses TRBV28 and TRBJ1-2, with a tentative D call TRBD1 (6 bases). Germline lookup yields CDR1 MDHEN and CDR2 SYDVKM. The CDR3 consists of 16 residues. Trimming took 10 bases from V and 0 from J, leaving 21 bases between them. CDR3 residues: CANGDIPRRANYGYTF. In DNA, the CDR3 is TGTGCCAACGGGGACATCCCTAGGCGTGCTAACTATGGCTACACCTTC.

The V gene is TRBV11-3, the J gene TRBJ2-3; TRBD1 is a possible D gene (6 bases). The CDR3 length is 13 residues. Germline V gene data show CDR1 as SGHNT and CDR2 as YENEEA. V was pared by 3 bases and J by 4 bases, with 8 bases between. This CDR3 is CASSFQGPDTQYF. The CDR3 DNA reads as TGTGCCAGCAGCTTCCAGGGGCCAGATACGCAGTATTTT.

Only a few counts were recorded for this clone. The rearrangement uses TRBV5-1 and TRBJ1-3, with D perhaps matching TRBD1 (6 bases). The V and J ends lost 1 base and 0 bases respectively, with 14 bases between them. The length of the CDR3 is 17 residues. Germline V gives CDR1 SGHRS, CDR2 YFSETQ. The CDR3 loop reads CASSLSGQPTSGNTIYF. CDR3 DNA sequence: TGCGCCAGCAGCTTGAGCGGACAGCCAACCTCTGGAAACACCATATATTTT.

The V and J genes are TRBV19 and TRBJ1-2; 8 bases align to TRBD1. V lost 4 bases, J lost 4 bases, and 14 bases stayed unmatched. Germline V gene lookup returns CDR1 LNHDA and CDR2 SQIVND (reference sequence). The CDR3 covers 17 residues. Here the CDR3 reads CASSSYRAQGASYGYTF. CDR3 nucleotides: TGTGCCAGTAGTAGCTACCGGGCCCAGGGGGCCAGCTATGGCTACACCTTC.

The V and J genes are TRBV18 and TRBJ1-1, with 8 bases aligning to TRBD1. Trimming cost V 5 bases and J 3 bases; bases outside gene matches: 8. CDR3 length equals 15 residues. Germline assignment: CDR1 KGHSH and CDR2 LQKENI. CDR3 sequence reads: CASSNDRGSHTEAFF. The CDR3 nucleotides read TGTGCCAGCTCAAACGACAGGGGTTCTCACACTGAAGCTTTCTTT. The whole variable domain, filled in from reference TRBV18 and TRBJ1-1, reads NAGVMQNPRHLVRRRGQEARLRCSPMKGHSHVYWYRQLPEEGLKFMVYLQKENIIDESGMPKERFSAEFPKEGPSILRIQQVVRGDSAAYFCASSNDRGSHTEAFFGQGTRLTVV.

CDR3 nucleotides: TGTGCCAGCAGTTTATACCTTCAGGTATTCCAAGAGACCCAGTACTTC. It translates to CASSLYLQVFQETQYF. The chain carries TRBV28 and TRBJ2-5; D is unclear. The V end was cut by 1 base, the J end by 1 base, with 13 bases between. In germline, CDR1 is MDHEN, CDR2 SYDVKM. The CDR3 has 16 amino acids.